What follows are 22 T cell receptor beta chains derived from one specimen sequenced in a study of blood T cells in healthy people across ages (dated by TCRdb to the mid-2010s). The library came from 5' RACE. The sequencer listed for this sample is Illumina HiSeq 2500. A second PCR of roughly 7 to 11 cycles was performed with a sample-barcoded 5' primer and a J-beta primer mix. In TCRdb, the public reads were trimmed at Q25 with fastp and aligned with MiXCR, with productive beta chains retained. Records with the same CDR3 protein are collapsed into one entry carrying the most frequent genes and DNA. For this sample the table gives approximately 850,000 distinct CDR3 sequences, of which roughly 64% were detected only once. 22% of the sample is taken by the ten largest. Sequencing was done on a sample of blood. Every receptor here comes from a man under 40 in good health.

The rearrangement links TRBV9 to TRBJ1-2; 11 bases are shared with TRBD1. The CDR3 sequence is 16 residues long. After removal of 4 bases from V and 8 bases from J, the junction contained 13 bases not matched to a gene. The germline V gene has CDR1 SGDLS and CDR2 YYNGEE. The CDR3 here is CASSPTPGTGGEGYTF. In DNA form, the CDR3 reads TGTGCCAGCAGCCCAACGCCCGGGACAGGGGGTGAAGGCTACACCTTC.

A note on this clonotype: One end of the junction fails to match germline, which may point to a read error. This CDR3 is CASILTGHTEAFF. The CDR3 DNA is TGTGCCAGCATCTTAACTGGGCACACTGAAGCTTTCTTT. The V and J genes are TRBV7-3 and TRBJ1-1; D remains ambiguous. CDR3 length: 13 amino acids. Germline V gives CDR1 SGHTA, CDR2 FQGTGA.

There are a few counts of this clonotype. This chain uses TRBV18 with TRBJ2-3; no definite D call. This CDR3 has 15 residues. Germline CDR1 and CDR2: KGHSH and LQKENI. The V gene lost 4 bases and the J gene lost 1 base, with 12 bases spanning the gap. CDR3 sequence (DNA): TGTGCCAGCTCACAAAATCCTCGCCGCACAGATACGCAGTATTTT. Protein sequence: CASSQNPRRTDTQYF.

This clonotype was picked up a small number of times. The J gene is TRBJ2-7, the V gene TRBV6-1; 8 bases line up with TRBD2. Germline V gene data show CDR1 as MNHNS and CDR2 as SASEGT. The CDR3 has 16 residues. V was pared by 8 bases and J by 1 base, with 13 bases of the junction left unmatched. CDR3 protein: CASLVVSSGSSYEQYF. CDR3 DNA: TGTGCCAGCCTTGTGGTATCCAGCGGGAGTTCCTACGAGCAGTACTTC.

This chain connects TRBV4-2 to TRBJ2-3, with 7 positions matching TRBD2. Germline CDR1 reads LGHNA; CDR2 reads YNFKEQ. The CDR3 loop spans 14 amino acids. The V and J ends lost 2 bases and 4 bases, in that order; junction bases with no gene match: 3. In nucleotides, the CDR3 is TGTGCCAGCAGCCAACTTGCGGGAGCAGATACGCAGTATTTT. Translating gives CASSQLAGADTQYF.

Ten or more counts support this clonotype. The chain combines TRBV29-1 with TRBJ2-5, with D maybe TRBD1 (8 bases). The CDR3 loop spans 13 amino acids. V was pared by 5 bases and J by 5 bases, with 15 bases between. Germline loops: CDR1 SQVTM, CDR2 ANQGSEA. The CDR3 sequence is CSVSTGGGETQYF. CDR3 nucleotides: TGCAGCGTTTCCACAGGGGGAGGGGAGACCCAGTACTTC.

V and J are TRBV5-1 and TRBJ2-7, with D tentatively TRBD2 (6 bases). CDR1 and CDR2 (germline): SGHRS, YFSETQ. V was trimmed by 0 bases and J by 5 bases, leaving 15 bases between them. The CDR3 consists of 15 residues. CDR3 coding DNA: TGCGCCAGCAGCTTGGGGACTATGTCGAGAGACGAGCAGTACTTC. Translating gives CASSLGTMSRDEQYF.

V is TRBV27 and J is TRBJ2-1, with 8 positions matching TRBD2. Trimming cost V 2 bases and J 8 bases; bases outside gene matches: 8. Germline V gene lookup returns CDR1 MNHEY and CDR2 SMNVEV (reference sequence). This CDR3 is 15 amino acids long. CDR3 region: CASSLGAGVVDEQFF. The CDR3 bases are TGTGCCAGCAGTTTAGGAGCGGGAGTGGTCGATGAGCAGTTCTTC.

As for this clonotype: Mismatch with germline at one junction end may stem from a read error. The chain has TRBV7-8 and TRBJ2-4; 7 positions agree with TRBD2. With the DNA end fitting TRBJ2-7 better, the J assignment may be wrong. The CDR3 runs to 15 residues. CDR1 and CDR2 from the germline V gene are SGHVS and FQNEAQ. CDR3 protein: CAGSVTGDYTYEQYF. In DNA, the CDR3 is TGTGCCGGCAGTGTTACCGGGGACTACACCTACGAGCAGTACTTC.

V is TRBV29-1 and J is TRBJ2-7; D gene uncertain. Germline values: CDR1 SQVTM, CDR2 ANQGSEA. V lost 1 base and J lost 1, with 11 bases in between. There are 14 residues in the CDR3. CDR3 sequence: CSVEVGRASYEQYF. CDR3 in DNA: TGCAGCGTTGAAGTGGGAAGGGCTTCCTACGAGCAGTACTTC.

The chain is built from TRBV20-1 and TRBJ2-7, with D maybe TRBD2 (7 bases). The end of the DNA is better explained by TRBJ2-5, so the J call may be wrong. Germline V CDR1 and CDR2: DFQATT, SNEGSKA (reference sequence). The CDR3 is 16 residues long. CDR3 sequence reads: CSARDLGGAWGETQYF. The CDR3 DNA is TGCAGTGCTAGAGATCTTGGGGGGGCTTGGGGAGAGACCCAGTACTTC.

The chain combines TRBV7-2 with TRBJ2-1; 10 bases map to TRBD2. The CDR3 covers 18 residues. Germline CDR1 and CDR2: SGHTA and FQGNSA. Trimming cost V 0 bases and J 4 bases; bases outside gene matches: 9. CDR3 in amino acids: CASSLALTTSGAYNEQFF. The CDR3 nucleotides are TGTGCCAGCAGCTTAGCTCTAACTACTAGCGGGGCATACAATGAGCAGTTCTTC.

The chain has TRBV7-2 and TRBJ1-6; D perhaps matches TRBD1 (6 bases). CDR3 length: 13 amino acids. V shed 5 bases and J shed 14 bases, with 16 bases lying between them. In germline, CDR1 is SGHTA, CDR2 FQGNSA. CDR3 bases: TGTGCCAGCAGCCTCACTGTGACAGGCACCCTCCACTTT. Residues: CASSLTVTGTLHF.

This chain uses TRBV20-1 with TRBJ1-2; unclear D gene. CDR1 and CDR2 (germline): DFQATT, SNEGSKA (reference sequence). The CDR3 runs to 13 residues. Between the trimmed V and J ends, which lost 6 bases and 0 bases, there was a span of 11 bases. The CDR3 region is CSALSRTNYGYTF. The CDR3 DNA reads TGCAGTGCGCTGTCCCGCACTAACTATGGCTACACCTTC.

The chain has TRBV29-1 and TRBJ2-5, with 7 bases lining up with TRBD2. Germline assignment: CDR1 SQVTM and CDR2 ANQGSEA. The V gene end was trimmed by 1 base and the J gene end by 5 bases; junction bases not matched to a gene: 4. This CDR3 region has 13 residues. CDR3 in DNA: TGCAGCGTTGAAGGCCTCGGGGGGGAGACCCAGTACTTC. Its translation: CSVEGLGGETQYF.

The CDR3 spells CASSPIRGTQYF. For the CDR3, the DNA is TGTGCCAGCAGCCCCATCCGTGGGACCCAGTACTTC. The chain joins TRBV13 to TRBJ2-4, with no clear D. The DNA end favors TRBJ2-5, so the J call may be wrong. The CDR3 spans 12 residues. Germline lookup yields CDR1 PRHDT and CDR2 FYEKMQ (reference sequence).

This rearrangement joins TRBV28 to TRBJ2-7, with 9 bases that match TRBD2. CDR1 and CDR2 from the germline V gene are MDHEN and SYDVKM. The ends lost 2 bases at V and 3 bases at J; junction bases unmatched: 5. CDR3 length: 15 residues. The CDR3 DNA reads as TGTGCCAGCAGTTTAGGCGGGAGGGCCATCTACGAGCAGTACTTC. This translates into CASSLGGRAIYEQYF. Full variable domain (remainder filled in from reference TRBV28 and TRBJ2-7): DVKVTQSSRYLVKRTGEKVFLECVQDMDHENMFWYRQDPGLGLRLIYFSYDVKMKEKGDIPEGYSVSREKKERFSLILESASTNQTSMYLCASSLGGRAIYEQYFGPGTRLTVT.

V is TRBV9 and J is TRBJ2-7; the match to TRBD1 covers 7 bases. The germline CDR1 and CDR2 sequences are SGDLS and YYNGEE. The CDR3 totals 15 residues. Trimming removed 0 bases from V and 1 base from J; junction bases left unmatched: 4. Here the CDR3 DNA reads TGTGCCAGCAGCGTAGCCCCGACAGGGTCCTACGAGCAGTACTTC. Its translation: CASSVAPTGSYEQYF.

CDR3: CASSNSGVHEQYF. The CDR3 DNA is TGTGCCAGCAGCAACTCAGGGGTCCACGAGCAGTACTTC. The genes are TRBV7-9 and TRBJ2-7, with a tentative D call TRBD1 (6 bases). The V gene lost 5 bases and the J gene lost 5 bases, with 13 bases spanning the gap. This CDR3 is 13 amino acids long. CDR1 SEHNR and CDR2 FQNEAQ come from the germline V gene (reference sequence). Complete variable domain (other parts from reference TRBV7-9 and TRBJ2-7): DTGVSQNPRHKITKRGQNVTFRCDPISEHNRLYWYRQTLGQGPEFLTYFQNEAQLEKSRLLSDRFSAERPKGSFSTLEIQRTEQGDSAMYLCASSNSGVHEQYFGPGTRLTVT.

The chain couples TRBV5-1 to TRBJ2-7; 8 nucleotides match TRBD1. After removal of 2 bases from V and 5 bases from J, the junction contained 9 bases not matched to a gene. This CDR3 is 15 amino acids long. Germline CDR1 SGHRS, CDR2 YFSETQ. The CDR3 nucleotides are TGCGCCAGCAGCTTTGATACAGGGGGGATCGACGAGCAGTACTTC. Amino acid sequence: CASSFDTGGIDEQYF.

The rearrangement links TRBV20-1 to TRBJ2-3; the match to TRBD2 covers 9 bases. CDR3 length: 16 residues. Germline V gene sequence: CDR1 DFQATT, CDR2 SNEGSKA (reference sequence). The V gene end was trimmed by 0 bases and the J gene end by 4 bases; junction bases not matched to a gene: 8. CDR3 sequence: CSARETASGAPDTQYF. In DNA form, the CDR3 reads TGCAGTGCTAGAGAAACGGCTAGCGGGGCCCCAGATACGCAGTATTTT.

The chain employs TRBV4-2 and TRBJ1-1, with D hard to call. This CDR3 spans 13 amino acids. Germline V CDR1 and CDR2: LGHNA, YNFKEQ. The CDR3 spells CAASGSLNTEAFF. In DNA form, the CDR3 reads TGTGCAGCGTCGGGCAGTTTGAACACTGAAGCTTTCTTT.